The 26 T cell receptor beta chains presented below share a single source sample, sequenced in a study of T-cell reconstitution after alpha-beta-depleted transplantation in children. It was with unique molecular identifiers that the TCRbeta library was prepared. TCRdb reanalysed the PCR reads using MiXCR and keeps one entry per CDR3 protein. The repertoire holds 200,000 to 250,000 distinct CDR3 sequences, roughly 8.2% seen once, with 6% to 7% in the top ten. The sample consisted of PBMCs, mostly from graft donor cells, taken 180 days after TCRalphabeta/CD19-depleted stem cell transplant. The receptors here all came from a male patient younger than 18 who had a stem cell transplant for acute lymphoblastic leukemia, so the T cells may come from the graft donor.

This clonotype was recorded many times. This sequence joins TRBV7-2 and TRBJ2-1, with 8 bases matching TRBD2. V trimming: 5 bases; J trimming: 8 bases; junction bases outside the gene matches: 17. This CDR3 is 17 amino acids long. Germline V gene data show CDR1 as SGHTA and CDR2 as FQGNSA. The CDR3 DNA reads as TGTGCCAGCAGCCCAATAGGACTAGCCAGCCTAACATATGAGCAGTTCTTC. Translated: CASSPIGLASLTYEQFF.

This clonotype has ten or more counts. The CDR3 protein is CSASKREGLGIAKNIQYF. The CDR3 nucleotides are TGCAGTGCTAGTAAGAGGGAAGGATTGGGTATAGCCAAAAACATTCAGTACTTC. The chain employs TRBV20-1 and TRBJ2-4, with D perhaps matching TRBD2 (5 bases). The CDR3 is made up of 18 amino acids. V dropped 3 bases and J dropped 0 bases, with 21 bases sitting between them. CDR1 and CDR2 from the germline V gene are DFQATT and SNEGSKA (reference sequence).

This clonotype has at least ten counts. Here the CDR3 DNA reads TGTGCCAGCAGCCAAAGGGGATTAGCGGGGGGCCGGTACGAGCAGTACTTC. Translating gives CASSQRGLAGGRYEQYF. This chain uses TRBV7-2 with TRBJ2-7; 10 bases are shared with TRBD2. Germline V gene sequence: CDR1 SGHTA, CDR2 FQGNSA. CDR3 length: 17 amino acids. After removal of 5 bases from V and 4 bases from J, the junction contained 14 bases not matched to a gene. Based on the CDR3 plus reference TRBV7-2 and TRBJ2-7, the full variable domain is GAGVSQSPSNKVTEKGKDVELRCDPISGHTALYWYRQSLGQGLEFLIYFQGNSAPDKSGLPSDRFSAERTGGSVSTLTIQRTQQEDSAVYLCASSQRGLAGGRYEQYFGPGTRLTVT.

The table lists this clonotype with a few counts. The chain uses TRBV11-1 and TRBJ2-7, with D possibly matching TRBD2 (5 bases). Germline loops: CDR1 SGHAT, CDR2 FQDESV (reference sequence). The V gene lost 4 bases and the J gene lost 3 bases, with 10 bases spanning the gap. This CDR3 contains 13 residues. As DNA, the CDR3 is TGTGCCAGCAGCTCCTCCGGGGACTACGAGCAGTACTTC. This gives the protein CASSSSGDYEQYF.

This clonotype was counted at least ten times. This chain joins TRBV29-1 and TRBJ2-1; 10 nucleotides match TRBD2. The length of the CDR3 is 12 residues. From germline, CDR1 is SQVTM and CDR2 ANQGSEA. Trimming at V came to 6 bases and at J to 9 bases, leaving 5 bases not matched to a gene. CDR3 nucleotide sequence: TGCAGCGTCAAGCGGGGGGGCGTTGAGCAGTTCTTC. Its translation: CSVKRGGVEQFF.

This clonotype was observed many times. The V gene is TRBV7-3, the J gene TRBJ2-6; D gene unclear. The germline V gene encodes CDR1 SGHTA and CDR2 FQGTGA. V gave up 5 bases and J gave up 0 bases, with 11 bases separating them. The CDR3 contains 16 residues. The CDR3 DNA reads TGTGCCAGCAGCCGCCCTAGTGGCTCTGGGGCCAACGTCCTGACTTTC. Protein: CASSRPSGSGANVLTF. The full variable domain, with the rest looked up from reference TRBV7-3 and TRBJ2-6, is GAGVSQTPSNKVTEKGKYVELRCDPISGHTALYWYRQSLGQGPEFLIYFQGTGAADDSGLPNDRFFAVRPEGSVSTLKIQRTERGDSAVYLCASSRPSGSGANVLTFGAGSRLTVL.

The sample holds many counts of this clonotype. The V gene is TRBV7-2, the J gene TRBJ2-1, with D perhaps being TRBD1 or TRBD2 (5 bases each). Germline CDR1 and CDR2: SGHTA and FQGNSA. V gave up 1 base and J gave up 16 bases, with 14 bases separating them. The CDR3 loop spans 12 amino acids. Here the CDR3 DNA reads TGTGCCAGCAGCTTAGGGGGACCGGGGATTTTCTTC. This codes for CASSLGGPGIFF.

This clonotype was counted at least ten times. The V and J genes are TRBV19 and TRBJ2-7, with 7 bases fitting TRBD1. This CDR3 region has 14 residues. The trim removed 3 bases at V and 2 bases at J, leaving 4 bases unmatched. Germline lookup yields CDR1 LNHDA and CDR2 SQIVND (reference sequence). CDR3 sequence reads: CASSIGDRTYEQYF. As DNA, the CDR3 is TGTGCCAGTAGTATCGGGGACAGAACCTACGAGCAGTACTTC. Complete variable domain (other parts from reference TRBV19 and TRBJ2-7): DGGITQSPKYLFRKEGQNVTLSCEQNLNHDAMYWYRQDPGQGLRLIYYSQIVNDFQKGDIAEGYSVSREKKESFPLTVTSAQKNPTAFYLCASSIGDRTYEQYFGPGTRLTVT.

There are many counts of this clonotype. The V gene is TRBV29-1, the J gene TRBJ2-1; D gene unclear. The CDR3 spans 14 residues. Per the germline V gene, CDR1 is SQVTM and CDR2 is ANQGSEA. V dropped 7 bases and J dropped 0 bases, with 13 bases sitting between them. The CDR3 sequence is CSASKQSSYNEQFF. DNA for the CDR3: TGCAGCGCATCCAAGCAGAGCTCCTACAATGAGCAGTTCTTC.

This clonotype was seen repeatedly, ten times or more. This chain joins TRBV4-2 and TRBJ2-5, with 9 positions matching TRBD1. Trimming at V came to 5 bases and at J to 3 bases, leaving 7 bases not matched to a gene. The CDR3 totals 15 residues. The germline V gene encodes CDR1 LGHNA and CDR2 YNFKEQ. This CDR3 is CASSVIDRGKETQYF. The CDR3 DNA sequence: TGTGCCAGCAGCGTCATCGACAGGGGGAAAGAGACCCAGTACTTC.

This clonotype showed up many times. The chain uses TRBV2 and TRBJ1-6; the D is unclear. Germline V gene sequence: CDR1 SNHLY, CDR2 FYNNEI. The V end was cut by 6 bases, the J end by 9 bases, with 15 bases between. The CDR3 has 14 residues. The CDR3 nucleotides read TGTGCCAGCAGCATCGGCCCAAGCAGTTCACCCCTCCACTTT. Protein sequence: CASSIGPSSSPLHF.

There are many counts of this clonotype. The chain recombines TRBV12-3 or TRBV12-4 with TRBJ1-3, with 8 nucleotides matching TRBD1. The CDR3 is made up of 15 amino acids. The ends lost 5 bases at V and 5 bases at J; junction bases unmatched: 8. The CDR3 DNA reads TGTGCCAGCAGTCCCCCGGACAGGGCGAGAAACACCATATATTTT. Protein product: CASSPPDRARNTIYF.

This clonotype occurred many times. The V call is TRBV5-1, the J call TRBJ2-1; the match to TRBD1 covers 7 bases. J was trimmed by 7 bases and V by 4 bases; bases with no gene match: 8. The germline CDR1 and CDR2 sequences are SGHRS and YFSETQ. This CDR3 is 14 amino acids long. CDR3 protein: CASSGKGQINEQFF. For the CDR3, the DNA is TGCGCCAGCAGCGGAAAGGGACAGATTAATGAGCAGTTCTTC.

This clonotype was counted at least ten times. The CDR3, as DNA: TGTGCCAGCAGTTTGGGGGGCGGTACTAACAATCAGCCCCAGCATTTT. Its protein product is CASSLGGGTNNQPQHF. The rearrangement links TRBV12-3 or TRBV12-4 to TRBJ1-5, with a tentative D call TRBD1 (6 bases). Deletions cut 3 bases from V and 3 bases from J, with 15 bases between. The CDR3 spans 16 residues.

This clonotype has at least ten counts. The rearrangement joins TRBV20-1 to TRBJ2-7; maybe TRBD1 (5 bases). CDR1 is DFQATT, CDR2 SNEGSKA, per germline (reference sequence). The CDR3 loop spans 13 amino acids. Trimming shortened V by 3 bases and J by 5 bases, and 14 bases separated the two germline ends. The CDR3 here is CSARVRVKDEQYF. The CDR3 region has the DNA TGCAGTGCTAGGGTCAGGGTGAAGGACGAGCAGTACTTC.

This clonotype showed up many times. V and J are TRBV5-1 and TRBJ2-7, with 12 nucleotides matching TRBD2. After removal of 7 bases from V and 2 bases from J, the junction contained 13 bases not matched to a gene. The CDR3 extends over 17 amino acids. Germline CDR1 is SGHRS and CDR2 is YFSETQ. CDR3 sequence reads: CASSSRTSGAVTYEQYF. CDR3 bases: TGCGCCAGCTCGTCACGGACTAGCGGGGCCGTCACCTACGAGCAGTACTTC.

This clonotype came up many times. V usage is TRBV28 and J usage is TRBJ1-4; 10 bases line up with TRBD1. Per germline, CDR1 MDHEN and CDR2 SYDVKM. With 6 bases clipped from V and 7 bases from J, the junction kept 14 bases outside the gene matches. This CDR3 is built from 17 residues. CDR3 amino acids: CASSRDGTGARSEKLFF. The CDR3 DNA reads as TGTGCCAGCAGCCGGGACGGGACAGGGGCACGGAGTGAAAAACTGTTTTTT.

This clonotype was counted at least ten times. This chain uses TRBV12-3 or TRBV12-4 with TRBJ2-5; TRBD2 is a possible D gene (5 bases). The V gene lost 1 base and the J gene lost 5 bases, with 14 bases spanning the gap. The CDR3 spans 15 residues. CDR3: CASSLGGLNLETQYF. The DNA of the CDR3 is TGTGCCAGCAGTTTAGGAGGACTGAATTTGGAGACCCAGTACTTC.

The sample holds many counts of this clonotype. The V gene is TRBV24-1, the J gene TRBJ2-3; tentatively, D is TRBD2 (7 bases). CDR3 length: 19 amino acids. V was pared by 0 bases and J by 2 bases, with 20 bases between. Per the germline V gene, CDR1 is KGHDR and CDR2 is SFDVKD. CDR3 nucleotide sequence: TGTGCCACCAGTGATTTGCTGATGGGCAGGGGACTACCCACAGATACGCAGTATTTT. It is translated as CATSDLLMGRGLPTDTQYF.

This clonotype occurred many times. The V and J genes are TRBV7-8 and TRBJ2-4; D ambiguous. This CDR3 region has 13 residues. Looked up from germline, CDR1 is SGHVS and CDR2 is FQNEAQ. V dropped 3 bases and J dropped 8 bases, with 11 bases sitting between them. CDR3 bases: TGTGCCAGCAGCTTGGGAAGGACGGACATTCAGTACTTC. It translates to CASSLGRTDIQYF.

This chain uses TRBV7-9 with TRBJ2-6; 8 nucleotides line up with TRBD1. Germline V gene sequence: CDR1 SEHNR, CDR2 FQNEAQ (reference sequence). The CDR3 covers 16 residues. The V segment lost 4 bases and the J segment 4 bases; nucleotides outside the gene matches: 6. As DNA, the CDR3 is TGTGCCAGCAGCTGGCAGGGGGCGAAAGGGGCCAACGTCCTGACTTTC. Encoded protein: CASSWQGAKGANVLTF.

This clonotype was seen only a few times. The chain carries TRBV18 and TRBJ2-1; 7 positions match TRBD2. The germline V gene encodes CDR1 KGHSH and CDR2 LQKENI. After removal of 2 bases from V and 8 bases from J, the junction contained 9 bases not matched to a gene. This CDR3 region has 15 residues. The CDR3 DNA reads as TGTGCCAGCTCACCATGGATCGGGGGGTGGTATGAGCAGTTCTTC. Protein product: CASSPWIGGWYEQFF.

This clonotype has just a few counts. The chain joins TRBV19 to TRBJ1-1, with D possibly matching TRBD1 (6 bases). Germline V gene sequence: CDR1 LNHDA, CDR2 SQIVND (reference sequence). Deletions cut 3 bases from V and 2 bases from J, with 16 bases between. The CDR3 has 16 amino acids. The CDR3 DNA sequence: TGTGCCAGTAGTATCCGCCGGGGACAACCTAACACTGAAGCTTTCTTT. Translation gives CASSIRRGQPNTEAFF.

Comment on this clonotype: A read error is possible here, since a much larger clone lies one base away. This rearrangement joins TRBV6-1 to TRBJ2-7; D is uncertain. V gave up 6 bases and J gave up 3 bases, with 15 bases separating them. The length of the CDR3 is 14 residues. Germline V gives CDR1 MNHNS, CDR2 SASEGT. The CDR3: CASSHKPSFYEQYF. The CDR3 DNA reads TGTGCCAGCAGCCACAAACCTTCATTCTACGAGCAGTACTTC.

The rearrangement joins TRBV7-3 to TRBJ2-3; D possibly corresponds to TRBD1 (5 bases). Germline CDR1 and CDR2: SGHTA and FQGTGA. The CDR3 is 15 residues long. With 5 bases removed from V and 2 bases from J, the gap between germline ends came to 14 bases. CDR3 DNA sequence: TGTGCCAGCAGCCTAAGGGGTTGGGCCACAGATACGCAGTATTTT. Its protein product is CASSLRGWATDTQYF.

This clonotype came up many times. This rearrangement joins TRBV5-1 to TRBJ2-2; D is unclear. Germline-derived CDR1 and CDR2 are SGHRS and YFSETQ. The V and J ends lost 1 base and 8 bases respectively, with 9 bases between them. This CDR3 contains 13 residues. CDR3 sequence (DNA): TGCGCCAGCAGCTTGCACGCTGTGGGGGAGCTGTTTTTT. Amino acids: CASSLHAVGELFF.